This T cell receptor (beta chain) was found in a study of cytomegalovirus exposure and HLA in healthy donors. Notes on the study in general: The majority of TCR sequences were rare, yet some public TCRs appeared in many donors. Subsequent analysis found a tendency for first-cohort TCR clusters to co-occur within the 95 to 150 validation repertoires. Researchers reported that three CMV-associated chains were confirmed in vitro as CMV antigen-specific.

Germline V gene sequence: CDR1 SGHDT, CDR2 YYEEEE. The CDR3 has 12 residues. The V and J ends lost 9 bases and 6 bases, in that order; junction bases with no gene match: 7. The donors were members of the validation cohort comprising some 120 subjects, separate from the roughly 670-subject first cohort. A note on this clone: Its antigen remains unidentified.

Produced via immunoSEQ multiplex PCR; TCRdb's table is partial and in-frame only. The sample consists of roughly 280,000 clones, 65% to 90% of them appearing once. The rearrangement joins TRBV5-6 to TRBJ2-7; 9 positions match TRBD1. The sequence was collected from a woman in her late teens or twenties in good health and CMV-seronegative. Sequenced material: PBMCs. CDR3 in amino acids: CATRDREGEQYF. CDR3 nucleotide sequence: TGTGCCACCCGGGACAGGGAAGGCGAGCAGTACTTC.